A selection of T cell receptor beta chains follows, all from one sample in a study of response to subunit inactivated influenza vaccine. TCRdb independently ran MiXCR on the RT-PCR reads; one entry per CDR3 protein. Of 490,000 or so distinct CDR3 sequences in the sample, around 8% were seen once. The material was PBMCs from blood, obtained about 24 months after vaccination. These TCRs come from a man between 50 and 69 years old who received an inactivated influenza vaccine. The CDR3 runs from the conserved cysteine through the conserved F or W. The order of the fields is D gene, J gene, clone size, V gene, CDR3 DNA, CDR3 protein. D genes are given only for firm matches. Only some rows state a clone size, as once, few, many or a class for expanded clones.

- | TRBJ1-4 | few | TRBV28 | TGTGCCAGCACTAGCCCCGGGCTGCGAAATGAAAAACTGTTTTTT | CASTSPGLRNEKLFF
- | TRBJ2-5 | - | TRBV7-7 | TGTGCCAGCAGCCCTCTGACGGTCGGAGAGACCCAGTACTTC | CASSPLTVGETQYF
TRBD1 | TRBJ1-4 | few | TRBV7-9 | TGTGCCAGCAGGCCTGGGACAGGGAAGGGGGCACATGAAAAACTGTTTTTT | CASRPGTGKGAHEKLFF
TRBD2 | TRBJ2-5 | - | TRBV12-3/TRBV12-4 | TGTGCCAGCAGTTTAGCGCTAATTTGGGGACTAGCGGGAGAAGAGACCCAGTACTTC | CASSLALIWGLAGEETQYF
TRBD1 | TRBJ1-2 | few | TRBV20-1 | TGCAGTGCTAGAGCACAGGGGCCCCATGGCTACACCTTC | CSARAQGPHGYTF
TRBD2 | TRBJ2-3 | few | TRBV4-2 | TGTGCCAGCAGCCAAGCTCCTGGACTTGGCGGGGGGGTACTCACAGATACGCAGTATTTT | CASSQAPGLGGGVLTDTQYF
- | TRBJ2-1 | - | TRBV7-2 | TGTGCCAGCAGTGCCGGGGGAACCGGCAATGAGCAGTTCTTC | CASSAGGTGNEQFF
TRBD1 | TRBJ2-5 | many | TRBV5-6 | TGTGCCAGCACCCCTGACAGGGGACAAGAGACCCAGTACTTC | CASTPDRGQETQYF
TRBD1 | TRBJ1-2 | - | TRBV4-1 | TGCGCCAGCAGCCTATTGAGAGGGACAGGCGAACCCTACACCTTC | CASSLLRGTGEPYTF
- | TRBJ1-5 | - | TRBV12-3/TRBV12-4 | TGTGCCAGCAGTCATCGGGACTTCATTCAGCCCCAGCATTTT | CASSHRDFIQPQHF
- | TRBJ2-7 | - | TRBV3-1 | TGTGCCAGCAGCCAAGATAGGCATACTGCCTACGAGCAGTACTTC | CASSQDRHTAYEQYF
- | TRBJ1-2 | few | TRBV11-2 | TGTGCCAGCAGCTTAGTAGCCCGAAACTATGGCTACACCTTC | CASSLVARNYGYTF
- | TRBJ2-7 | - | TRBV20-1 | TGCAGTGCTAGGGACCCACGGTGGGAGCAGTACTTC | CSARDPRWEQYF
- | TRBJ2-3 | - | TRBV7-2 | TGTGCCAGCAGCTTAACTCCGTGGCAGGGTGGCGCAGATACGCAGTATTTT | CASSLTPWQGGADTQYF
TRBD2 | TRBJ2-1 | many | TRBV5-1 | TGCGCCAGCAGCACGGGACTAGCGGGAGTTCGAATCAATGAGCAGTTCTTC | CASSTGLAGVRINEQFF
- | TRBJ2-1 | many | TRBV5-1 | TGCGCCAGCAGCGCGGGACAGAGCTCCTACAATGAGCAGTTCTTC | CASSAGQSSYNEQFF
- | TRBJ2-7 | many | TRBV5-1 | TGCGCCAGCAGCCAAAGACCCGACAGCTCCTACGAGCAGTACTTC | CASSQRPDSSYEQYF
- | TRBJ2-7 | - | TRBV10-3 | TGTGCCATCGGGGATTCCTACGAGCAGTACTTC | CAIGDSYEQYF
- | TRBJ2-1 | - | TRBV27 | TGTGCCAGCAGTACGACAGTCTCCTACAATGAGCAGTTCTTC | CASSTTVSYNEQFF
- | TRBJ1-2 | few | TRBV5-6 | TGTGCCAGCAGACCGGACAGAAGTCAAGGCTACACCTTC | CASRPDRSQGYTF
- | TRBJ2-2 | many | TRBV7-2 | TGTGCCAGCGTCCGGGAGTTAAACACCGGGGAGCTGTTTTTT | CASVRELNTGELFF
- | TRBJ2-7 | many | TRBV12-3/TRBV12-4 | TGTGCCAGCAGTTTTGCTGGGGCGGGGGAGCAGTACTTC | CASSFAGAGEQYF
- | TRBJ1-1 | medium-sized | TRBV10-3 | TGTGCCATCAGTGAGTCGGGGGGGCTTGTAACTGAAGCTTTCTTT | CAISESGGLVTEAFF
TRBD2 | TRBJ2-1 | - | TRBV6-5 | TGTGCCAGCAGTTCACCCCGGGTTGGGACTACCGGCTACAATGAGCAGTTCTTC | CASSSPRVGTTGYNEQFF
- | TRBJ1-2 | - | TRBV27 | TGTGCCAGCAGTTTATCTTGGAGCTCCCGAAGGTTCTATGGCTACACCTTC | CASSLSWSSRRFYGYTF
TRBD1 | TRBJ1-2 | few | TRBV7-2 | TGTGCCAGCAGTCTCAGGGGGTCCGACTCGGGCTATGGCTACACCTTC | CASSLRGSDSGYGYTF
- | TRBJ2-1 | - | TRBV11-2 | TGTGCCAGCAGCTTAATCCAACTTTGGTCACTAGCTGATTCCTACAATGAGCAGTTCTTC | CASSLIQLWSLADSYNEQFF
TRBD1 | TRBJ2-7 | - | TRBV7-2 | TGTGCCAGCAGCCCGGGACAGGGGGGCTCCGAGCAGTACTTC | CASSPGQGGSEQYF
- | TRBJ2-3 | many | TRBV20-1 | TGCAGTGCTAGAGGGTTAGCTGAGAGCTCAGATACGCAGTATTTT | CSARGLAESSDTQYF
TRBD2 | TRBJ2-3 | few | TRBV29-1 | TGCAGCGTTTCGGGGAGGGCGGCAGATACGCAGTATTTT | CSVSGRAADTQYF
- | TRBJ2-1 | few | TRBV12-3/TRBV12-4 | TGTGCCAGCAGGGGTGCTACGACCATTACATCCTACAATGAGCAGTTCTTC | CASRGATTITSYNEQFF
TRBD1 | TRBJ1-6 | few | TRBV7-9 | TGTGCCAGCAGCTTAAGTTTAACAGGGGGCTCACCCCTCCACTTT | CASSLSLTGGSPLHF
TRBD2 | TRBJ2-5 | once | TRBV20-1 | TGCAGTGCTAGTCCGGGACTAGCGGGGCCCCAAGAGACCCAGTACTTC | CSASPGLAGPQETQYF
- | TRBJ2-3 | many | TRBV14 | TGTGCCAGCAGCGGATGGACTGACACAGATACGCAGTATTTT | CASSGWTDTDTQYF
TRBD1 | TRBJ1-5 | few | TRBV28 | TGTGCCAGCAGTGTACGGGACAGGGACAATCAGCCCCAGCATTTT | CASSVRDRDNQPQHF
TRBD1 | TRBJ2-5 | - | TRBV12-3/TRBV12-4 | TGTGCCAGCAGGTCGCAGACAGGGATAGAGACCCAGTACTTC | CASRSQTGIETQYF
TRBD1 | TRBJ1-6 | - | TRBV7-7 | TGTGCCAGCAGCTTAGGACAGGGAGATTCACCCCTCCACTTT | CASSLGQGDSPLHF
TRBD2 | TRBJ2-7 | many | TRBV28 | TGTGCCAGCAGTTTATCCGGGGGGTCCTACGAGCAGTACTTC | CASSLSGGSYEQYF
TRBD2 | TRBJ2-7 | - | TRBV4-1 | TGCGCCAGCAGCCAAGCCGGGACTAGTATGTACGAGCAGTACTTC | CASSQAGTSMYEQYF
- | TRBJ1-5 | - | TRBV12-3/TRBV12-4 | TGTGCCAGCAGGTCTTTGGGGAAGGGACAGCCCCAGCATTTT | CASRSLGKGQPQHF
TRBD1 | TRBJ1-1 | many | TRBV20-1 | TGCAGTGCTCCCGACAGGGGGCGTCTTGGTGCTGAAGCTTTCTTT | CSAPDRGRLGAEAFF
- | TRBJ1-1 | many | TRBV6-1 | TGTGCCAGCAGCTCCGGCGGGGAAGGGACTGAAGCTTTCTTT | CASSSGGEGTEAFF
- | TRBJ1-3 | - | TRBV2 | TGTGCCAGCAGCACAGGCCCAGGAAACACCATATATTTT | CASSTGPGNTIYF
TRBD1 | TRBJ1-1 | few | TRBV5-1 | TGCGCCAGCAGCCCCCGGACAGGGGCGCCGAACACTGAAGCTTTCTTT | CASSPRTGAPNTEAFF
TRBD1 | TRBJ1-5 | - | TRBV20-1 | TGCAGTGCGGGACAGGGACTGCAGCCCCAGCATTTT | CSAGQGLQPQHF
- | TRBJ1-4 | many | TRBV12-3/TRBV12-4 | TGTGCCAGCAGTCCTGGGACCGAAAAACTGTTTTTT | CASSPGTEKLFF